Detailed here is one T cell receptor beta chain. Trimming took off 0 bases at V and 4 bases at J, with 7 bases between the two ends. In germline, CDR1 is SGHRS, CDR2 YFSETQ. This CDR3 has 13 residues. The sample originates from a study of blood T cell repertoires in COVID-19. Clinical history as reported by participants underpinned cohort assignment. In the authors' methods: Reference gene primer amplification yielded estimated nucleated cell counts. Profiling relied on immunoSEQ multiplex PCR, and the TCRdb table lists in-frame clones only, not all of them. The V and J calls and the clone size are those of that table, but D and trimming were determined from the DNA. Of roughly 250,000 clones listed, around 87% were seen once; the top ten hold nearly 6.5%.

The sequenced material came from PBMCs or T cells enriched from blood (not recorded which). The V and J genes are TRBV5-1 and TRBJ2-5; D unresolved. This sequence was found in a woman in her 30s with acute COVID-19. CDR3 sequence (DNA): TGCGCCAGCAGCTTGGCCCCGGGAGAGACCCAGTACTTC. This codes for CASSLAPGETQYF.